This T cell receptor beta chain was sequenced during a study of beta chain features in type 1 diabetes. This clone was detected a few times. The CDR3 has 16 residues. Unmatched junction bases numbered 7, after V lost 4 bases and J lost 1 base. Germline CDR1 is SGHDN and CDR2 is FVKESK. cDNA synthesis used the whole RNA isolate, giving expressed TCRB sequences. Clones were read by immunoSEQ multiplex PCR, and TCRdb kept only the in-frame ones, dropping some. This table holds about 150,000 clones, around 10% found once. The sequence was collected from a man between 18 and 29 years old in good health. This chain connects TRBV14 to TRBJ1-3; 7 nucleotides align to TRBD1. The source material was central memory CD4+ T cells from blood. The CDR3 DNA reads TGTGCCAGCAGCCTCCGAGTGACAGGGTCTGGAAACACCATATATTTT. This encodes CASSLRVTGSGNTIYF. Based on the CDR3 plus reference TRBV14 and TRBJ1-3, the full variable domain is EAGVTQFPSHSVIEKGQTVTLRCDPISGHDNLYWYRRVMGKEIKFLLHFVKESKQDESGMPNNRFLAERTGGTYSTLKVQPAELEDSGVYFCASSLRVTGSGNTIYFGEGSWLTVV.